Listed below are T cell receptor beta chains from one sample, sequenced in a study of vaccination and CD4 T cells after COVID-19. These TCRs' antigens remain unknown. TCRdb reprocessed the PCR reads via MiXCR and lists one record per CDR3 protein. Counted here are over 10,000 distinct CDR3 sequences, about three fifths occurring once; the ten biggest clones make up around 18%. This specimen consisted of cultured CD4+ T cells from blood, obtained after SARS-CoV-2 vaccination. These receptors all stem from a human donor with COVID-19. Both conserved end residues are part of each CDR3. A D gene is named only where the DNA matches it firmly. Clone size appears in some rows only: once, few, many, or a class for an expanded clone.

>.|TRBV12-3/TRBV12-4|TRBJ2-7|.
CASSLEGYEQYF
TGTGCCAGCAGTTTGGAGGGCTACGAGCAGTACTTC
>few|TRBV20-1|TRBJ2-2|.
CSARDPGYGTGELFF
TGCAGTGCTAGAGATCCAGGGTACGGCACCGGGGAGCTGTTTTTT
>.|TRBV7-2|TRBJ1-1|TRBD1
CASSRGQMNTEAFF
TGTGCCAGCAGCCGGGGACAGATGAACACTGAAGCTTTCTTT
>.|TRBV5-1|TRBJ2-3|TRBD2
CASSLLAGGLTDTQYF
TGCGCCAGCAGCTTACTAGCGGGGGGGCTTACAGATACGCAGTATTTT
>.|TRBV19|TRBJ2-7|TRBD1
CASSDWTGAYEQYF
TGTGCCAGTAGTGACTGGACAGGGGCCTACGAGCAGTACTTC
>.|TRBV20-1|TRBJ1-4|.
CSATPAGGGEKLFF
TGCAGTGCCACCCCTGCCGGGGGGGGGGAAAAACTGTTTTTT
>.|TRBV27|TRBJ1-1|.
CASSPSPLLNTEAFF
TGTGCCAGCAGTCCAAGTCCGCTGTTGAACACTGAAGCTTTCTTT
>.|TRBV6-5|TRBJ1-6|.
CASSYSTQGGGSPLHF
TGTGCCAGCAGTTACTCGACGCAGGGAGGAGGCTCACCCCTCCACTTT
>.|TRBV27|TRBJ2-3|TRBD2
CASSLGTSRSTDTQYF
TGTGCCAGCAGTTTAGGGACTAGCAGAAGCACAGATACGCAGTATTTT
>.|TRBV20-1|TRBJ1-5|TRBD1
CSARDWDRDVGGQPQHF
TGCAGTGCTAGAGACTGGGACAGGGACGTGGGCGGTCAGCCCCAGCATTTT
>.|TRBV6-4|TRBJ1-5|.
CASSDSEGMGQPQHF
TGTGCCAGCAGTGACTCGGAAGGGATGGGACAGCCCCAGCATTTT
>.|TRBV7-8|TRBJ1-2|.
CASSLATRMGGYTF
TGTGCCAGCAGCTTAGCAACGCGTATGGGTGGCTACACCTTC
>.|TRBV5-4|TRBJ2-3|.
CASSVGGTDTQYF
TGTGCCAGCAGCGTGGGTGGCACAGATACGCAGTATTTT
>.|TRBV2|TRBJ1-2|.
CASTPEGPLTYGYTF
TGTGCCAGCACCCCAGAAGGTCCCCTGACCTATGGCTACACCTTC
>.|TRBV6-1|TRBJ2-5|TRBD2
CASSVERGALQETQYF
TGTGCCAGCAGTGTTGAGCGGGGGGCGCTACAAGAGACCCAGTACTTC
>.|TRBV11-2|TRBJ1-2|.
CASTSDSRTYYGYTF
TGTGCCAGCACTTCGGACAGCCGAACGTACTATGGCTACACCTTC
>.|TRBV7-8|TRBJ1-5|.
CASSLIGGGSNQPQHF
TGTGCCAGCAGCTTGATCGGGGGCGGGAGCAATCAGCCCCAGCATTTT
>few|TRBV20-1|TRBJ1-5|.
CSARGGGINSNQPQHF
TGCAGTGCTAGAGGAGGCGGAATAAATAGCAATCAGCCCCAGCATTTT
>.|TRBV27|TRBJ1-6|.
CASGIYNSPLHF
TGTGCCAGCGGGATCTATAATTCACCCCTCCACTTT
>.|TRBV7-8|TRBJ1-5|.
CASSPRGGNQPQHF
TGTGCCAGCAGCCCACGAGGGGGCAATCAGCCCCAGCATTTT
>.|TRBV20-1|TRBJ2-3|TRBD2
CSAGLVDTQYF
TGCAGTGCGGGACTAGTAGATACGCAGTATTTT
>.|TRBV24-1|TRBJ2-3|TRBD2
CATTNSGESTDTQYF
TGTGCCACCACAAATAGCGGGGAGAGCACAGATACGCAGTATTTT
>once|TRBV6-5|TRBJ1-2|.
CASSYPGPSIF
TGTGCCAGCAGTTACCCCGGGCCGTCAATCTTC
>.|TRBV6-5|TRBJ1-5|TRBD1
CASSWTGADQPQHF
TGTGCCAGCAGTTGGACAGGGGCGGATCAGCCCCAGCATTTT
>.|TRBV28|TRBJ2-6|TRBD2
CASSRPSGGSSGANVLTF
TGTGCCAGCAGCCGACCGTCGGGGGGGAGCTCTGGGGCCAACGTCCTGACTTTC
>.|TRBV28|TRBJ1-4|.
CASSQPNEKLFF
TGTGCCAGCAGTCAGCCTAATGAAAAACTGTTTTTT
>few|TRBV6-1|TRBJ1-5|.
CASRLKVSLSGGNQPQHF
TGTGCCAGCAGATTAAAAGTGAGCCTGAGTGGGGGCAATCAGCCCCAGCATTTT
>large|TRBV20-1|TRBJ2-3|TRBD2
CSARDRTSGGHTDTQYF
TGCAGTGCTAGAGATAGGACTAGCGGGGGGCACACAGATACGCAGTATTTT
>few|TRBV19|TRBJ1-2|.
CASSSQGIYGYTF
TGTGCCAGTAGTTCGCAGGGGATCTATGGCTACACCTTC
>.|TRBV27|TRBJ1-2|.
CASRDSGGGNYGYTF
TGTGCCAGCAGGGATAGTGGGGGAGGTAACTATGGCTACACCTTC
>.|TRBV12-3/TRBV12-4|TRBJ2-7|TRBD1
CASRRQGLNEQYF
TGTGCCAGCAGACGACAGGGGCTGAACGAGCAGTACTTC
>.|TRBV20-1|TRBJ1-6|.
CSARRVPGRKNIF
TGCAGTGCTAGACGAGTTCCGGGACGCAAAAACATATTT
>few|TRBV20-1|TRBJ2-7|TRBD2
CSAQTSGGSYEQYF
TGCAGTGCCCAGACTAGCGGGGGCTCCTACGAGCAGTACTTC
>.|TRBV5-6|TRBJ1-3|.
CASSPYRPPGNTIYF
TGTGCCAGCAGCCCATACCGACCGCCGGGAAACACCATATATTTT
>.|TRBV20-1|TRBJ2-1|.
CSARDRIFSYNEQFF
TGCAGTGCTAGAGATCGAATATTTTCCTACAATGAGCAGTTCTTC
>.|TRBV6-1|TRBJ1-6|.
CASSNRVGVNSPLHF
TGTGCCAGCAGCAACAGGGTGGGGGTGAATTCACCCCTCCACTTT
>once|TRBV6-1|TRBJ1-6|.
CASSRGGSISNSPLHF
TGTGCCAGCAGTCGTGGCGGTAGTATCTCAAATTCACCCCTCCACTTT
>few|TRBV19|TRBJ1-5|TRBD1
CASSTRQGGNQPQHF
TGTGCCAGTAGTACCAGACAGGGCGGCAATCAGCCCCAGCATTTT
>.|TRBV7-2|TRBJ2-5|.
CASSVGLVPYQETQYF
TGTGCCAGCAGCGTCGGTTTAGTCCCGTACCAAGAGACCCAGTACTTC
>.|TRBV7-2|TRBJ2-5|TRBD2
CASSPGLAGGETQYF
TGTGCCAGCAGCCCGGGACTAGCGGGGGGAGAGACCCAGTACTTC
>few|TRBV5-4|TRBJ1-2|.
CASSLDGGGISYGYTF
TGTGCCAGCAGCTTGGACGGGGGGGGGATAAGCTATGGCTACACCTTC
>.|TRBV20-1|TRBJ2-1|TRBD2
CSARDLPLAGAFGEQFF
TGCAGTGCTAGAGATCTTCCACTAGCGGGGGCGTTTGGGGAGCAGTTCTTC